The 7 T cell receptor beta chains reported below all come from one sample, sequenced in a study of cytomegalovirus exposure and HLA in healthy donors. The PCR was carried out with 60 Vbeta primers and 13 Jbeta primers. TCRdb keeps only in-frame clones here, not all; method: immunoSEQ multiplex PCR. The sample carries 200,000 to 250,000 clones, approximately 80% recorded once. Sequencing input: PBMCs. The receptor source for this set is a boy aged 2 to 10 in good health and CMV-seronegative.

This chain links TRBV10-3 with TRBJ1-6, with TRBD1 matching 8 bases. Germline trimming cut 3 bases from V and 9 bases from J; bases unmatched to any gene: 7. This CDR3 has 15 residues. Germline V gives CDR1 ENHRY, CDR2 SYGVKD. For the CDR3, the DNA is TGTGCCATCAGTGACTTCACAGGGGGAGGTTCACCCCTCCACTTT. This gives the protein CAISDFTGGGSPLHF.

The J gene is TRBJ2-2, the V gene TRBV2; TRBD2 agrees at 15 bases. This CDR3 region has 17 residues. CDR1 SNHLY and CDR2 FYNNEI come from the germline V gene. V lost 5 bases to trimming and J lost 7 bases; unmatched junction nucleotides: 8. CDR3 in amino acids: CASSFGTSGRLGGELFF. CDR3 bases: TGTGCCAGCAGTTTTGGGACTAGCGGGAGGTTAGGCGGGGAGCTGTTTTTT.

This clone was observed a single time. The CDR3 DNA reads as TGTGCCAGTAGCCCGGGACAGGGGGACGGCGAGCAGTACTTC. This codes for CASSPGQGDGEQYF. The genes are TRBV19 and TRBJ2-7; TRBD1 matches at 11 bases. Germline V gene sequence: CDR1 LNHDA, CDR2 SQIVND (reference sequence). V lost 6 bases and J lost 6; bases outside the gene matches: 7. The CDR3 has 14 amino acids.

The V gene is TRBV7-2, the J gene TRBJ2-3, with TRBD1 matching 8 bases. From germline, CDR1 is SGHTA and CDR2 FQGNSA. Trimming took 1 base from V and 4 from J; bases not matched to a gene: 4. This CDR3 spans 15 amino acids. As DNA, the CDR3 is TGTGCCAGCAGCTTAGTCTCACAGGGGGCAGATACGCAGTATTTT. Its protein is CASSLVSQGADTQYF.

The genes are TRBV12-5 and TRBJ2-6; no firm D call. There are 16 residues in the CDR3. CDR1 is LGHNT and CDR2 is FRNRAP in the germline V gene. V lost 0 bases and J 2 bases, leaving 8 bases between the germline ends. CDR3 region: CASGLVRGTGANVLTF. In DNA form, the CDR3 reads TGTGCTAGTGGTTTGGTACGCGGTACTGGGGCCAACGTCCTGACTTTC.

This chain joins TRBV5-8 and TRBJ2-7; 7 bases align to TRBD1. With V trimmed by 1 base and J by 3 bases, 4 bases remained unmatched. The CDR3 has 14 residues. CDR1 is SGHTS, CDR2 YDEGEE, per germline. The DNA of the CDR3 is TGTGCCAGCAGCTTGTACAGGGGTTTCTACGAGCAGTACTTC. Protein product: CASSLYRGFYEQYF. Full variable domain (missing parts from reference TRBV5-8 and TRBJ2-7): EAGVTQSPTHLIKTRGQQATLRCSPISGHTSVYWYQQALGLGLQFLLWYDEGEERNRGNFPPRFSGRQFPNYSSELNVNALELEDSALYLCASSLYRGFYEQYFGPGTRLTVT.

The chain employs TRBV29-1 and TRBJ2-6; TRBD1 matches at 7 bases. This CDR3 is 15 amino acids long. V shed 6 bases, J shed 0 bases, and the junction held 5 bases outside the gene matches. In germline, CDR1 is SQVTM, CDR2 ANQGSEA. CDR3 nucleotides: TGCAGCGTCTCAGGGGGACACTCTGGGGCCAACGTCCTGACTTTC. Its protein is CSVSGGHSGANVLTF.